This passage covers 28 T cell receptor beta chains from one sample sequenced in a study of blood T cell repertoires in COVID-19. Measured with immunoSEQ multiplex PCR; TCRdb has only the in-frame clones, and not every one. Of around 140,000 clones listed, approximately 86% are singletons. The sample consisted of peripheral blood. These receptors were collected from a woman aged 60-70 years with acute or convalescent COVID-19.

The rearrangement uses TRBV3-1 (or the pseudogene TRBV3-2) and TRBJ1-5, with 11 bases lining up with TRBD1. Germline CDR1 reads LGHDT; CDR2 reads YNNKEL (reference sequence). Trimming at V came to 6 bases and at J to 6 bases, leaving 7 bases not matched to a gene. The CDR3 contains 15 residues. For the CDR3, the DNA is TGTGCCAGCAGTCAGGACAGGGGGCAGGGTCAGCCCCAGCATTTT. Its protein product is CASSQDRGQGQPQHF.

The rearrangement joins TRBV27 to TRBJ1-5; 8 bases are a match to TRBD1. Looked up from germline, CDR1 is MNHEY and CDR2 is SMNVEV (reference sequence). J gave up 7 bases and V 5 bases, and 19 bases lay outside the gene matches. The CDR3 consists of 18 residues. The CDR3 coding sequence is TGTGCCAGCAGTCTCCTTCAACCGCGCTCAGGGGGCGGGCAGCCCCAGCATTTT. The encoded protein is CASSLLQPRSGGGQPQHF.

The chain is built from TRBV18 and TRBJ1-4, with 7 positions matching TRBD1. The V gene end was trimmed by 2 bases and the J gene end by 5 bases; junction bases not matched to a gene: 5. Germline V gene sequence: CDR1 KGHSH, CDR2 LQKENI. This CDR3 comprises 15 residues. The CDR3 DNA is TGTGCCAGCTCACCAGTCCAGGGGGGAAATGAAAAACTGTTTTTT. This codes for CASSPVQGGNEKLFF. Full variable domain (outside the CDR3, taken from reference TRBV18 and TRBJ1-4): NAGVMQNPRHLVRRRGQEARLRCSPMKGHSHVYWYRQLPEEGLKFMVYLQKENIIDESGMPKERFSAEFPKEGPSILRIQQVVRGDSAAYFCASSPVQGGNEKLFFGSGTQLSVL.

J is TRBJ1-3 and V is TRBV25-1; 9 bases map to TRBD1. V lost 7 bases to trimming and J lost 0 bases; unmatched junction nucleotides: 7. CDR3 length: 16 amino acids. The germline V gene encodes CDR1 MGHDK and CDR2 SYGVNS. For the CDR3, the DNA is TGTGCCAGCACGGACAGGGGCCCCAGCTCTGGAAACACCATATATTTT. Protein product: CASTDRGPSSGNTIYF. The full variable domain, rest sourced from reference TRBV25-1 and TRBJ1-3, is EADIYQTPRYLVIGTGKKITLECSQTMGHDKMYWYQQDPGMELHLIHYSYGVNSTEKGDLSSESTVSRIRTEHFPLTLESARPSHTSQYLCASTDRGPSSGNTIYFGEGSWLTVV.

The rearrangement links TRBV11-3 to TRBJ1-2, with 12 bases fitting TRBD1. CDR1 SGHNT and CDR2 YENEEA come from the germline V gene. The V and J ends lost 0 bases and 3 bases, in that order; junction bases with no gene match: 11. The CDR3 has 19 amino acids. Here the CDR3 DNA reads TGTGCCAGCAGCTTAGAATCTTTGGGGACAGGGGGCGAAGACTATGGCTACACCTTC. It translates to CASSLESLGTGGEDYGYTF. The full variable domain, with the rest looked up from reference TRBV11-3 and TRBJ1-2, is EAGVVQSPRYKIIEKKQPVAFWCNPISGHNTLYWYLQNLGQGPELLIRYENEEAVDDSQLPKDRFSAERLKGVDSTLKIQPAELGDSAVYLCASSLESLGTGGEDYGYTFGSGTRLTVV.

This chain links TRBV5-4 with TRBJ2-1; weak D call: TRBD1 (6 bases). With 6 bases removed from V and 4 bases from J, the gap between germline ends came to 17 bases. This CDR3 contains 15 residues. CDR1 is SGHNT, CDR2 YYREEE, per germline (reference sequence). CDR3 protein: CASNNLGQKYNEQFF. The CDR3 DNA is TGTGCCAGCAATAACCTCGGACAGAAATACAATGAGCAGTTCTTC.

The chain uses TRBV24-1 and TRBJ2-5; 7 nucleotides align to TRBD2. Germline V gives CDR1 KGHDR, CDR2 SFDVKD. J was trimmed by 1 base and V by 1 base; bases with no gene match: 5. The CDR3 length is 16 residues. The CDR3 bases are TGTGCCACCAGTGATTTAGGAGCGGGGTTCCAAGAGACCCAGTACTTC. Translation: CATSDLGAGFQETQYF.

V and J are TRBV11-3 and TRBJ2-5, with 7 positions matching TRBD2. With 3 bases clipped from V and 2 bases from J, the junction kept 6 bases outside the gene matches. Per the germline V gene, CDR1 is SGHNT and CDR2 is YENEEA. There are 15 residues in the CDR3. Here the CDR3 DNA reads TGTGCCAGCAGCTTGTGGCCGGGGGGTCAAGAGACCCAGTACTTC. Translated: CASSLWPGGQETQYF.

This clone was counted a few times. The CDR3 region is CASSQLWDRGFGGYTF. For the CDR3, the DNA is TGTGCCAGTAGCCAACTTTGGGACAGGGGGTTCGGGGGCTACACCTTC. V usage is TRBV19 and J usage is TRBJ1-2; 11 bases match TRBD1. This CDR3 has 16 residues. Germline V gives CDR1 LNHDA, CDR2 SQIVND (reference sequence). V trimming: 6 bases; J trimming: 8 bases; junction bases outside the gene matches: 14.

Concerning this clone itself: Different DNA sequences within this sample yield the same CDR3. The chain has TRBV2 and TRBJ2-1; TRBD1 aligns across 11 bases. Germline CDR1 and CDR2: SNHLY and FYNNEI. CDR3 length equals 15 residues. Trimming at V came to 5 bases and at J to 5 bases, leaving 5 bases not matched to a gene. DNA for the CDR3: TGTGCCAGCAGTCGACGGGACAGGGGGAACAATGAGCAGTTCTTC. Translation: CASSRRDRGNNEQFF.

The chain couples TRBV7-2 to TRBJ2-1; the match to TRBD2 covers 16 bases. From germline, CDR1 is SGHTA and CDR2 FQGNSA. Germline trimming cut 5 bases from V and 6 bases from J; bases unmatched to any gene: 7. The CDR3 extends over 17 amino acids. The CDR3 spells CASSPSGLAGGRNEQFF. As DNA, the CDR3 is TGTGCCAGCAGCCCATCGGGACTAGCGGGGGGGCGCAATGAGCAGTTCTTC.

The V and J genes are TRBV5-6 and TRBJ1-5; 7 nucleotides align to TRBD1. Germline CDR1 reads SGHDT; CDR2 reads YYEEEE. The junction had 6 bases not matched to a gene; V was cut back by 2 bases and J by 4 bases. CDR3 length: 15 amino acids. DNA for the CDR3: TGTGCCAGCAGCTTCGGACAGGCCCTTAATCAGCCCCAGCATTTT. It is translated as CASSFGQALNQPQHF.

A few counts support this clone. This sequence joins TRBV7-8 and TRBJ1-2; TRBD1 matches 7 bases. The CDR3 is 15 residues long. Germline lookup yields CDR1 SGHVS and CDR2 FQNEAQ. V lost 4 bases to trimming and J lost 2 bases; unmatched junction nucleotides: 7. The CDR3 coding sequence is TGTGCCAGCAGCTACGCCGGGACAGCGAACTATGGCTACACCTTC. It translates to CASSYAGTANYGYTF.

The rearrangement uses TRBV6-5 and TRBJ2-5, with D possibly matching TRBD2 (6 bases). V gave up 4 bases and J gave up 4 bases, with 16 bases separating them. The germline V gene encodes CDR1 MNHEY and CDR2 SVGAGI. The CDR3 covers 15 residues. CDR3 nucleotides: TGTGCCAGCAGTTCTTTGGGGGGAATAATAGAGACCCAGTACTTC. Translated: CASSSLGGIIETQYF.

The J gene is TRBJ1-1, the V gene TRBV27, with 7 positions matching TRBD1. V lost 4 bases to trimming and J lost 1 base; unmatched junction nucleotides: 6. This CDR3 contains 15 residues. Germline V lookup: CDR1 MNHEY, CDR2 SMNVEV (reference sequence). CDR3 region: CASSSDRNPNTEAFF. As DNA, the CDR3 is TGTGCCAGCAGTTCGGACAGGAACCCGAACACTGAAGCTTTCTTT.

This chain links TRBV3-1 (or the pseudogene TRBV3-2) with TRBJ1-1, with D uncertain. This CDR3 comprises 13 residues. Germline values: CDR1 LGHDT, CDR2 YNNKEL (reference sequence). The ends were cut back, 4 bases at V and 1 base at J, with 7 bases in the middle. The DNA of the CDR3 is TGTGCCAGCAGCCGCGCGGGGAACACTGAAGCTTTCTTT. Its translation is CASSRAGNTEAFF.

V usage is TRBV2 and J usage is TRBJ2-4; D not resolved. The V end was cut by 6 bases, the J end by 0 bases, with 21 bases between. The germline V gene encodes CDR1 SNHLY and CDR2 FYNNEI. The CDR3 covers 18 residues. The DNA of the CDR3 is TGTGCCAGCAGCTTCACCCCTCCAGTCCCTCTAGCCAAAAACATTCAGTACTTC. Protein product: CASSFTPPVPLAKNIQYF.

The chain combines TRBV5-5 with TRBJ1-5; D perhaps matches TRBD1 (6 bases). Germline V gives CDR1 SGHKS, CDR2 YYEKEE (reference sequence). The V end was cut by 0 bases, the J end by 0 bases, with 13 bases between. The CDR3 runs 17 residues. The CDR3 nucleotides read TGTGCCAGCAGCTTGGGACAGGCCTTTTATAGCAATCAGCCCCAGCATTTT. It specifies CASSLGQAFYSNQPQHF.

The gene calls are TRBV19 and TRBJ2-7; 10 bases fit TRBD1. V gave up 5 bases and J gave up 4 bases; unmatched junction bases: 2. The CDR3 length is 13 residues. Per the germline V gene, CDR1 is LNHDA and CDR2 is SQIVND (reference sequence). Here the CDR3 DNA reads TGTGCCAGTAGTCGGGACAGGGGTTACGAGCAGTACTTC. Amino acid sequence: CASSRDRGYEQYF.

The chain couples TRBV27 to TRBJ1-1; no reliable D call. Germline loops: CDR1 MNHEY, CDR2 SMNVEV (reference sequence). The CDR3 has 14 amino acids. Trimming left V 6 bases short and J 1 base short, with 12 bases between. CDR3 in DNA: TGTGCCAGCAGCCTAGCCCCGGGGAACACTGAAGCTTTCTTT. As protein: CASSLAPGNTEAFF.

The chain carries TRBV18 and TRBJ2-1; 11 nucleotides match TRBD2. Trimming cost V 1 base and J 8 bases; bases outside gene matches: 4. The CDR3 consists of 15 residues. CDR1 and CDR2 from the germline V gene are KGHSH and LQKENI. The DNA of the CDR3 is TGTGCCAGCTCACCACTAGCGGGGGGGCTCGATGAGCAGTTCTTC. Its protein is CASSPLAGGLDEQFF. The full variable domain, with the rest looked up from reference TRBV18 and TRBJ2-1, is NAGVMQNPRHLVRRRGQEARLRCSPMKGHSHVYWYRQLPEEGLKFMVYLQKENIIDESGMPKERFSAEFPKEGPSILRIQQVVRGDSAAYFCASSPLAGGLDEQFFGPGTRLTVL.

The chain carries TRBV30 and TRBJ2-3, with 8 bases matching TRBD1. Germline V lookup: CDR1 GTSNPN, CDR2 SVGIG (reference sequence). This CDR3 is built from 16 residues. After removal of 0 bases from V and 2 bases from J, the junction contained 7 bases not matched to a gene. CDR3 loop: CAWSVRTGGYTDTQYF. Written as DNA, the CDR3 is TGTGCCTGGAGTGTACGTACAGGGGGGTACACAGATACGCAGTATTTT.

The chain recombines TRBV5-5 with TRBJ1-1; no definite D call. Trimming pared 3 bases from V and 1 base from J, leaving 7 bases between. CDR3 size: 13 residues. Looked up from germline, CDR1 is SGHKS and CDR2 is YYEKEE (reference sequence). This CDR3 reads CASSYTANTEAFF. The CDR3 bases are TGTGCCAGCAGCTATACAGCGAACACTGAAGCTTTCTTT.

The J gene is TRBJ1-1, the V gene TRBV28; D remains unclear. This CDR3 spans 11 amino acids. Trimming removed 5 bases from V and 5 bases from J, with 6 bases in between. Germline V lookup: CDR1 MDHEN, CDR2 SYDVKM. CDR3 residues: CASSTSTEAFF. Written as DNA, the CDR3 is TGTGCCAGCAGTACAAGTACTGAAGCTTTCTTT.

This clone appeared a single time. This rearrangement joins TRBV7-8 to TRBJ2-3; TRBD2 aligns across 7 bases. The CDR3 covers 15 residues. After removal of 4 bases from V and 3 bases from J, the junction contained 7 bases not matched to a gene. The germline V gene encodes CDR1 SGHVS and CDR2 FQNEAQ. For the CDR3, the DNA is TGTGCCAGCAGCTCGAAACTAGCGAATACAGATACGCAGTATTTT. As protein: CASSSKLANTDTQYF.

The chain couples TRBV29-1 to TRBJ2-3; the D gene is possibly TRBD1 (6 bases). Germline lookup yields CDR1 SQVTM and CDR2 ANQGSEA. The CDR3 is made up of 13 amino acids. The V end was cut by 7 bases, the J end by 0 bases, with 11 bases between. The CDR3 DNA follows: TGCAGCGCGAAAAGGGGGAGCACAGATACGCAGTATTTT. As protein: CSAKRGSTDTQYF.

This chain joins TRBV6-4 and TRBJ2-3; TRBD2 matches 8 bases. This CDR3 has 18 amino acids. Germline CDR1 reads MRHNA; CDR2 reads SNTAGT. V was clipped by 0 bases and J by 1 base; unmatched bases: 9. The CDR3, as DNA: TGTGCCAGCAGTGACTCCACGGCCGGGGGGGGAGGCACAGATACGCAGTATTTT. Translation gives CASSDSTAGGGGTDTQYF.

This clone was recorded a few times. The chain links TRBV5-6 to TRBJ2-7; D call uncertain. Trimming took off 2 bases at V and 0 bases at J, with 9 bases between the two ends. This CDR3 is 14 amino acids long. Germline V gene data show CDR1 as SGHDT and CDR2 as YYEEEE. CDR3 protein: CASSFGRSSYEQYF. For the CDR3, the DNA is TGTGCCAGCAGCTTCGGCCGGAGCTCCTACGAGCAGTACTTC.